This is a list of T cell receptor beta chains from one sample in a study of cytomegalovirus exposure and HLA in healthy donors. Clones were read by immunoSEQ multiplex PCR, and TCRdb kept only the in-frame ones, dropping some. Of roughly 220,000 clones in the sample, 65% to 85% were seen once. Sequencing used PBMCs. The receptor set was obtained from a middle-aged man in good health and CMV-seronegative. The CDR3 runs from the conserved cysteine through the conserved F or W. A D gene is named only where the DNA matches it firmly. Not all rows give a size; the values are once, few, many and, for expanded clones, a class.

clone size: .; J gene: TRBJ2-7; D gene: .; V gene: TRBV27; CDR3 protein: CASSLSSRAYEQYF; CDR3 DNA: TGTGCCAGCAGTTTATCGTCCAGGGCCTACGAGCAGTACTTC
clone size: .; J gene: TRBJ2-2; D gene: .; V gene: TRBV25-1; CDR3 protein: CASMGQMGTGELFF; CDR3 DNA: TGTGCCAGCATGGGCCAAATGGGTACCGGGGAGCTGTTTTTT
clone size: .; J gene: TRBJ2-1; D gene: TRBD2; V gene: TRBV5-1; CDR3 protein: CASSPSGSRVDEQFF; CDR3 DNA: TGCGCCAGCAGCCCTAGCGGGAGTCGGGTGGATGAGCAGTTCTTC
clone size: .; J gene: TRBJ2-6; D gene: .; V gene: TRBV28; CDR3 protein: CASSLPARGANVLTF; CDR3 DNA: TGTGCCAGCAGTTTGCCCGCGAGGGGGGCCAACGTCCTGACTTTC
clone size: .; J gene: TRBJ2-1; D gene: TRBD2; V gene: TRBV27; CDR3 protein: CATTAGGYNEQFF; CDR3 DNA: TGTGCCACCACAGCGGGAGGGTACAATGAGCAGTTCTTC
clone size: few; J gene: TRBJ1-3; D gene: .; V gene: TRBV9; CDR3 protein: CASSRERPSGNTIYF; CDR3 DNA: TGTGCCAGCAGCAGAGAACGCCCCTCTGGAAACACCATATATTTT
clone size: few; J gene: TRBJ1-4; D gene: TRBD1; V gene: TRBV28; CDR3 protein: CASSLDRVEVKLFF; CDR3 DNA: TGTGCCAGCAGTCTCGACAGGGTTGAAGTAAAACTGTTTTTT
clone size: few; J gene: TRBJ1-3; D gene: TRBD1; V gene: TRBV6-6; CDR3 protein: CASSYSDRNIGNTIYF; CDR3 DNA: TGTGCCAGCAGTTACTCGGACAGGAACATTGGAAACACCATATATTTT
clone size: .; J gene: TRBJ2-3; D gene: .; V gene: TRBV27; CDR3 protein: CASKIQGVTSTDTQYF; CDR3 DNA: TGTGCCAGCAAAATCCAGGGCGTTACTAGCACAGATACGCAGTATTTT
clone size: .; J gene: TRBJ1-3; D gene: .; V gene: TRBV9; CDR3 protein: CASSVAGGGNTIYF; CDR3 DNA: TGTGCCAGCAGCGTAGCAGGAGGCGGAAACACCATATATTTT
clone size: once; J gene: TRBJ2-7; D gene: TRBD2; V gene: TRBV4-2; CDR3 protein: CASSRRLAGGYEQYF; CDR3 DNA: TGTGCCAGCAGCCGGAGACTAGCGGGAGGCTACGAGCAGTACTTC
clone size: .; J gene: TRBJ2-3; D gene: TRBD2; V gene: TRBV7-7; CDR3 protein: CASSKGTGTSRDTQYF; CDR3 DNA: TGTGCCAGCAGCAAAGGGACCGGGACTAGCCGGGATACGCAGTATTTT
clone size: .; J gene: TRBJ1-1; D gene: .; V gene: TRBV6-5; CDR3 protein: CASRKIETEAFF; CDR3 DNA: TGTGCCAGCAGGAAAATAGAGACTGAAGCTTTCTTT
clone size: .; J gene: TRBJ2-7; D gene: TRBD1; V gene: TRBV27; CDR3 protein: CASSPPTGQIYEQYF; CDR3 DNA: TGTGCCAGCAGTCCCCCGACAGGGCAAATCTACGAGCAGTACTTC
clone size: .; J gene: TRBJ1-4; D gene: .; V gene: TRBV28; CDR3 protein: CASSAQGKGEEKLFF; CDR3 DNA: TGTGCCAGCAGTGCCCAGGGGAAGGGAGAAGAAAAACTGTTTTTT
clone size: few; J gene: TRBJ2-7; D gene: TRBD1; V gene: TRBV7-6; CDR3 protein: CASSLSGTGGEEQYF; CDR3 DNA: TGTGCCAGCAGCTTAAGTGGGACAGGGGGCGAGGAGCAGTACTTC
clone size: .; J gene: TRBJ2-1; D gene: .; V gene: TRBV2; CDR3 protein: CASRAGGNEQFF; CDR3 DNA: TGTGCCAGCAGGGCAGGGGGGAATGAGCAGTTCTTC
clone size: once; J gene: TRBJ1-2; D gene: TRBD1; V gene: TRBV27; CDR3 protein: CASSSTDRDNYGYTF; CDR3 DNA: TGTGCCAGCAGTTCTACCGACAGGGATAACTATGGCTACACCTTC
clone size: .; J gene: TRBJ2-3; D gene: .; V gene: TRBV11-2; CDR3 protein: CASSLGPGSSTQYF; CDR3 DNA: TGTGCCAGCAGCTTAGGGCCCGGGAGTTCAACGCAGTATTTT
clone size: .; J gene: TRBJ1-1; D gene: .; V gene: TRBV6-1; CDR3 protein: CASQLNRATEAFF; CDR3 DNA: TGTGCCAGCCAACTTAACAGGGCCACTGAAGCTTTCTTT
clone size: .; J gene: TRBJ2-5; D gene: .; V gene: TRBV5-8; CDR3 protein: CASSGGSGVETQYF; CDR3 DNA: TGTGCCAGCAGCGGCGGTTCAGGGGTAGAGACCCAGTACTTC
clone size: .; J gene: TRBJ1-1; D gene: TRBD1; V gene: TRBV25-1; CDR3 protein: CASSERVRTGGNTEAFF; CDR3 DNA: TGTGCCAGCAGTGAGCGAGTCCGGACAGGGGGGAACACTGAAGCTTTCTTT
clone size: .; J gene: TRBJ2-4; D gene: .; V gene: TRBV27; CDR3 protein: CASSSLSGLAKNIQYF; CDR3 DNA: TGTGCCAGCAGTTCACTAAGCGGGTTAGCCAAAAACATTCAGTACTTC
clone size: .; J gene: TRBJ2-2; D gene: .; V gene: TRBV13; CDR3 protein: CASRDTARNTGELFF; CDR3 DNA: TGTGCCAGTCGGGACACCGCGAGGAACACCGGGGAGCTGTTTTTT
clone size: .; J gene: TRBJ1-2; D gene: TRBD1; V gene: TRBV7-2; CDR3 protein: CASSLRGGQFSNYGYTF; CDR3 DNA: TGTGCCAGCAGCTTACGAGGGGGCCAGTTCTCTAACTATGGCTACACCTTC
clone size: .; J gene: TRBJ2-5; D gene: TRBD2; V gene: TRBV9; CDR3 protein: CASSASPTSEETQYF; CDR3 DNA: TGTGCCAGCAGCGCGTCCCCTACTAGCGAGGAGACCCAGTACTTC
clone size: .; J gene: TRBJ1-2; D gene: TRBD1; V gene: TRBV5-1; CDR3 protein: CASSSERDSLNYGYTF; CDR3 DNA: TGCGCCAGCAGCTCCGAACGGGACAGCCTTAACTATGGCTACACCTTC